This paragraph reports one T cell receptor beta chain. What it binds is not known. The data were obtained in a study of CXCR3-negative and CXCR3-positive naive CD8 T cells. Study-wide findings and caveats: Hydrophobicity of TRB CDR3s was greater in CXCR3-positive naive cells than in CXCR3-negative naive cells.

The CDR3 consists of 19 residues. Germline-derived CDR1 and CDR2 are LGHNA and YSLEER. 5' RACE that incorporated UMI labels was used to prepare the TRB cDNA libraries. TCRdb re-called the 5' RACE reads; one entry per CDR3 protein, DNA not given. Its clone listing holds 140,000 to 150,000 distinct CDR3 sequences. This receptor was taken from a human donor in good health. Some clones in this sample may be carry-over from other donors' samples. The J gene is TRBJ2-3, the V gene TRBV4-3; the D gene TCRdb calls, TRBD2, cannot be checked with no DNA. The sample was naive CXCR3+ CD8+ T cells from blood. Stated subset: CD45RO-CCR7+CD27+CD95- naive CD8+ T cells expressing CXCR3 (TNR3+). This CDR3 is CASSQAGLAGAIKTDTQYF.